This entry features one T cell receptor (beta chain) sequence. Its antigen is unknown. These data are taken from a study of cytomegalovirus exposure and HLA in healthy donors. Study-wide findings and caveats: Accurate prediction of HLA-A and HLA-B alleles (for most subjects) was reportedly achieved from TCR beta sequences. In a later analysis, DRB1 alleles had the most associated TCRs; HLA-C alleles the fewest.

Primers included in the PCR were 60 Vbeta and 13 Jbeta primers. Some clones are missing from TCRdb's copy, which holds only in-frame ones; the method was immunoSEQ multiplex PCR. The sample contains 80,000 to 100,000 clones, roughly three quarters of which appear only once. This CDR3 has 13 amino acids. The V and J ends lost 7 bases and 1 base respectively, with 10 bases between them. Per germline, CDR1 LNHDA and CDR2 SQIVND (reference sequence). Sequenced material: PBMCs. This chain connects TRBV19 to TRBJ1-2; D call uncertain. This sequence originates from a man aged 35-49 years in good health and CMV-seronegative. The CDR3 DNA sequence: TGTGCCAGTACGGTAAACTTTAACTATGGCTACACCTTC. It specifies CASTVNFNYGYTF.